This T cell receptor beta chain was identified during a study of blood T cell repertoires in COVID-19. Study-level background: In each case, the material was cDNA or gDNA derived from T cells, B-cell-depleted T cells, or PBMCs.

V lost 3 bases and J 11 bases, leaving 13 bases between the germline ends. The CDR3 is 12 residues long. Sequenced by immunoSEQ multiplex PCR; TCRdb stores in-frame clones only, minus some. This sample has 250,000 to 350,000 clones, with 85% found just once. The chain uses TRBV12-3 or TRBV12-4 and TRBJ1-2; a possible D gene is TRBD1 (6 bases). The sample was PBMCs or T cells enriched from blood (not recorded which). The clonotype originates from a woman in her 50s who had recovered from COVID-19. The CDR3 loop reads CASSFSGQRYTF. In nucleotides, the CDR3 is TGTGCCAGCAGTTTTTCAGGACAGCGTTACACCTTC.